This TCR beta chain is drawn from a study of vaccination effects on CD4 cells after COVID-19. The method was immunoSEQ multiplex PCR; TCRdb's version includes in-frame clones alone and lacks a portion of them. The sample records some 70,000 clones, about 80% being singletons. Sequencing in the ViraFEST assay came after antigen-specific CD4+ T cells had been expanded with viral peptide pools, which were used to stimulate PBMC. Following an approximately 9-day culture, CD4+ T cells were purified. All participants had two doses of either the BNT162b2 or mRNA-1273 vaccine. Culturing of 1.5 million to 2.5 million PBMC per well took place with roughly 9.4 IU/ml IL-2 and around 10 ug/ml peptides. Points on this clone: Antigen unknown.

CDR3 length: 14 amino acids. Per germline, CDR1 SGHTA and CDR2 FQGNSA. Trimming took off 0 bases at V and 7 bases at J, with 10 bases between the two ends. The clonotype was recovered from a human donor who received a COVID-19 vaccine. The J gene is TRBJ2-1, the V gene TRBV7-2; no firm D call. Source: CD4+ T cells from PBMCs cultured with HCoV-229E spike peptides, taken after COVID-19 vaccination. The CDR3 here is CASSLATPRNEQFF. The CDR3 DNA reads as TGTGCCAGCAGCTTAGCGACCCCCAGAAATGAGCAGTTCTTC.